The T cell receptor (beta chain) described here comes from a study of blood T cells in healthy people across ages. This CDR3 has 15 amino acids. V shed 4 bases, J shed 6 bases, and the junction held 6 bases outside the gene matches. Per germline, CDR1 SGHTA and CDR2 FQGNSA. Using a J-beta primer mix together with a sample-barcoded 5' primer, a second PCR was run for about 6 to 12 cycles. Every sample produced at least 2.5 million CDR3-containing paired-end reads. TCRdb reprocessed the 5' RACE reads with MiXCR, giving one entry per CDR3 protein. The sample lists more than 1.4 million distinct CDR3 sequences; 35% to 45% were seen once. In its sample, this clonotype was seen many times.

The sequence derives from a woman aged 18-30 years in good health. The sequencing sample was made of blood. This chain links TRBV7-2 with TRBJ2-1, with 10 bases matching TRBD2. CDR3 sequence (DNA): TGTGCCAGCAGCTCGCTAGCGGGAGCCAGCAATGAGCAGTTCTTC. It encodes CASSSLAGASNEQFF.